These T cell receptor beta chains were read from a single sample in a study of CDR3 diversity in severe acne. One entry per CDR3 protein, called by TCRdb with MiXCR from the PCR reads. The sample contains about 100,000 distinct CDR3 sequences, 51% of which appear only once. The specimen sequenced was blood. These receptors were obtained from a male donor with acne. Both conserved end residues are part of each CDR3. D genes are given only for firm matches. Part of the rows lack a size; the others show once, few, many or a class for expanded clones.

v_gene	abundance	j_gene	d_gene	CDR3aa	CDR3nt
TRBV9	few	TRBJ1-1	TRBD1	CASSPPGTGGTEAFF	TGTGCCAGCAGCCCGCCCGGGACAGGGGGCACTGAAGCTTTCTTT
TRBV19	.	TRBJ2-2	TRBD2	CAGTSESNTGELFF	TGTGCCGGGACTAGCGAATCGAACACCGGGGAGCTGTTTTTT
TRBV10-3	.	TRBJ1-5	.	CAGIERTGTLKHQPQHF	TGTGCCGGCATCGAAAGGACCGGGACCTTGAAGCATCAGCCCCAGCATTTT
TRBV20-1	.	TRBJ1-1	TRBD1	CSARGTGTGKGGRYTEAFF	TGCAGTGCTAGAGGAACCGGGACAGGGAAAGGAGGTCGGTACACTGAAGCTTTCTTT
TRBV7-9	.	TRBJ2-5	TRBD2	CASSSLAAQETQYF	TGTGCCAGCAGCTCACTAGCGGCCCAAGAGACCCAGTACTTC
TRBV28	few	TRBJ1-5	.	CASSLRFFVAVNQPQHF	TGTGCCAGCAGTTTAAGGTTCTTTGTGGCCGTCAATCAGCCCCAGCATTTT
TRBV28	few	TRBJ2-2	TRBD2	CASSFWREANTGELFF	TGTGCCAGCAGTTTCTGGCGGGAGGCCAACACCGGGGAGCTGTTTTTT
TRBV6-1	few	TRBJ1-1	.	CASSEILELNTEAFF	TGTGCCAGCAGTGAAATATTAGAGCTGAACACTGAAGCTTTCTTT
TRBV20-1	large	TRBJ2-7	TRBD1	CSASRAGTGGLYEQYF	TGCAGTGCTAGTCGGGCCGGGACAGGGGGCTTATACGAGCAGTACTTC
TRBV7-9	.	TRBJ2-3	.	CASSLYRGSTGTQYF	TGTGCCAGCAGCTTATATAGGGGGAGCACAGGTACGCAGTATTTT
TRBV20-1	.	TRBJ2-7	TRBD2	CSASGSSGRANEQYF	TGCAGTGCTAGTGGATCTAGCGGGAGGGCCAACGAGCAGTACTTC
TRBV20-1	few	TRBJ2-1	TRBD2	CSARAPGLAGANNEQFF	TGCAGTGCTAGAGCTCCGGGACTAGCGGGAGCCAACAATGAGCAGTTCTTC
TRBV3-1	.	TRBJ1-1	TRBD1	CASSQGGQGAVAFF	TGTGCCAGCAGCCAGGGAGGACAGGGGGCAGTGGCTTTCTTT
TRBV5-6	.	TRBJ2-2	TRBD1	CASSLASWGQTGELFF	TGTGCCAGCAGCTTGGCGAGTTGGGGACAGACCGGGGAGCTGTTTTTT
TRBV6-4	.	TRBJ1-5	.	CASKPQHF	TGTGCCAGCAAGCCCCAGCATTTT
TRBV20-1	medium-sized	TRBJ1-2	TRBD1	CSAMDRGNYGYTF	TGCAGTGCCATGGACAGGGGAAACTATGGCTACACCTTC
TRBV7-6	many	TRBJ2-1	.	CASSLVGGTTSSYNEQFF	TGTGCCAGCAGCTTGGTTGGCGGGACGACGAGCTCCTACAATGAGCAGTTCTTC
TRBV6-5	.	TRBJ2-1	.	CASSYSRGVGSYNEQFF	TGTGCCAGCAGTTACTCGCGCGGGGTAGGGTCCTACAATGAGCAGTTCTTC
TRBV29-1	few	TRBJ1-1	.	CSVVPLRNTEAFF	TGCAGCGTTGTACCGCTCAGGAACACTGAAGCTTTCTTT
TRBV20-1	.	TRBJ2-5	TRBD1	CSARDRQGWGTQYF	TGCAGTGCTAGAGATAGACAGGGATGGGGGACCCAGTACTTC
TRBV28	many	TRBJ1-1	.	CASSPAGSGVYNTEAFF	TGTGCCAGCAGCCCCGCGGGCTCAGGGGTCTATAACACTGAAGCTTTCTTT
TRBV2	.	TRBJ2-2	TRBD1	CASRTGTGELFF	TGTGCCAGCCGGACAGGGACCGGGGAGCTGTTTTTT
TRBV10-3	.	TRBJ2-5	.	CAISGSQETQYF	TGTGCCATCAGCGGGAGCCAAGAGACCCAGTACTTC
TRBV12-3/TRBV12-4	.	TRBJ1-2	TRBD1	CASSLGQEYGYTF	TGTGCCAGCAGCCTGGGACAGGAATATGGCTACACCTTC
TRBV7-6	.	TRBJ2-5	.	CASSHIGGQETQYF	TGTGCCAGCAGCCATATAGGGGGCCAAGAGACCCAGTACTTC
TRBV28	few	TRBJ1-6	.	CASSSPGASSYNSPLHF	TGTGCCAGCAGTTCACCTGGGGCGAGCTCCTATAATTCACCCCTCCACTTT
TRBV5-6	.	TRBJ2-7	.	CASSQDIYEQYF	TGTGCCAGCAGCCAGGACATCTACGAGCAGTACTTC
TRBV30	.	TRBJ2-3	TRBD2	CAWGTSGNTQYF	TGTGCCTGGGGGACTAGCGGGAATACGCAGTATTTT
TRBV25-1	once	TRBJ2-2	.	CASSDALWTADTGELFF	TGTGCCAGCAGCGATGCCCTTTGGACAGCTGACACCGGGGAGCTGTTTTTT
TRBV15	.	TRBJ2-1	TRBD2	CATKSGRAQQFF	TGTGCCACCAAAAGCGGGAGGGCCCAGCAGTTCTTC
TRBV7-9	many	TRBJ2-1	.	CASLRFNEQFF	TGTGCCAGCCTAAGGTTCAATGAGCAGTTCTTC
TRBV20-1	.	TRBJ2-7	.	CSATRDQGEQYF	TGCAGTGCTACCAGGGATCAAGGCGAGCAGTACTTC
TRBV19	.	TRBJ2-6	.	CASNTGFSGANVLTF	TGTGCCAGTAATACAGGTTTCTCTGGGGCCAACGTCCTGACTTTC
TRBV7-8	many	TRBJ2-1	.	CASSLGGQKGEQFF	TGTGCCAGCAGCTTAGGAGGACAGAAGGGTGAGCAGTTCTTC
TRBV19	many	TRBJ1-5	.	CASSQTHSNQPQHF	TGTGCCAGTAGTCAGACACATAGCAATCAGCCCCAGCATTTT
TRBV2	.	TRBJ1-5	TRBD1	CASSGTGQNQPQHF	TGCGCCAGCAGCGGGACAGGGCAAAATCAGCCCCAGCATTTT
TRBV10-3	.	TRBJ1-2	.	CAISEWAGVDGYTF	TGTGCCATCAGTGAATGGGCAGGGGTGGATGGCTACACCTTC
TRBV29-1	.	TRBJ2-1	.	CSVVLRYNEQFF	TGCAGCGTTGTACTACGTTACAATGAGCAGTTCTTC
TRBV29-1	.	TRBJ1-1	.	CSLGAGSTEAFF	TGCAGCTTAGGGGCGGGCAGCACTGAAGCTTTCTTT
TRBV10-2	many	TRBJ1-1	TRBD1	CASSAPGQGNTEAFF	TGCGCCAGCAGTGCACCGGGACAGGGGAACACTGAAGCTTTCTTT
TRBV7-7	.	TRBJ2-2	.	CASSLAGLTGELFF	TGTGCTAGCAGCTTAGCTGGGCTCACCGGGGAGCTGTTTTTT
TRBV6-6	.	TRBJ1-5	.	CASSDAGYNQPQHF	TGTGCCAGCAGTGACGCAGGGTACAATCAGCCCCAGCATTTT
TRBV19	.	TRBJ1-5	.	CASSMGGRASGETQHF	TGTGCCAGTAGTATGGGCGGGAGGGCCTCCGGAGAGACCCAGCATTTT
TRBV7-9	few	TRBJ1-1	TRBD1	CASSLEGQGAEAFF	TGTGCCAGCAGCTTAGAGGGACAGGGGGCTGAAGCTTTCTTT
TRBV6-1	many	TRBJ2-1	.	CASDRESSYNEQFF	TGTGCCAGCGATAGGGAGAGCTCCTACAATGAGCAGTTCTTC
TRBV7-6	.	TRBJ1-3	.	CASSTLTGSGNTIYF	TGTGCCAGCTCGACACTGACCGGCTCTGGAAACACCATATATTTT